This T cell receptor beta chain was obtained from a study of graft-versus-host responses after intestinal transplantation. Study-level information: Among the recipients, all got anti-thymocyte globulin induction and then tacrolimus and steroids for around three years. General study results and limits: Marrow from the recipient contained GvH clones, some of which had appeared first in ileum or blood.

Produced via immunoSEQ multiplex PCR; TCRdb's table is partial and in-frame only. The sample consists of 60,000 to 75,000 clones, around 86% of them appearing once. As regards this clone: Its antigen remains unknown.

Tissue from the graft was processed to free its intraepithelial and lamina propria lymphocytes. From germline, CDR1 is MGHDK and CDR2 SYGVNS. Trimming took off 1 base at V and 3 bases at J, with 7 bases between the two ends. The CDR3 loop spans 13 amino acids. This chain joins TRBV25-1 and TRBJ2-7, with D possibly being TRBD1 (5 bases). The TCR originated in a human patient who received an intestinal transplant, so some T cells may come from the graft donor. The specimen was ileum tissue, collected 350 to 400 days after transplant. The DNA of the CDR3 is TGTGCCAGCAGTGAATCCAGGGTCTACGAGCAGTACTTC. Amino acids: CASSESRVYEQYF.